The text below deals with one T cell receptor beta chain. These data originate in a study of control samples from healthy donors and cancer patients. TCRdb's table, derived via immunoSEQ multiplex PCR, lists solely in-frame clones and lacks some. The sample includes approximately 180,000 clones, more than 85% of them seen just once. Sequencing was carried out using blood. This TCR was sampled from a woman aged 40 to 55 in good health.

The CDR3 DNA follows: TGTGCCAGCAGTTTTAACAGGGGGGTTAATGAAGCTTTCTTT. Its translation is CASSFNRGVNEAFF. The chain is built from TRBV6-6 and TRBJ1-1; 8 nucleotides match TRBD1. This CDR3 has 14 amino acids. V gave up 4 bases and J gave up 7 bases; unmatched junction bases: 8. Germline V gene sequence: CDR1 MNHNY, CDR2 SVGAGI (reference sequence).